This T cell receptor (beta chain) was documented in a study of control samples from healthy donors and cancer patients (dated by TCRdb to 2020 to 2021). In regard to this clone: The target of this receptor is not known. No qualities accompany the bases; no much larger clone lies one base away.

Spanning cysteine to phenylalanine, the CDR3 consists of 13 amino acids. Of all the DNA, just the CDR3 is kept, 39 bases in frame from base 1. According to the germline V gene, CDR1 reads SNHLY and CDR2 reads FYNNEI. V and J lose 8 bases and 6 bases, and a span of 15 bases separates them. The method behind the library was the immunoSEQ multiplex PCR assay. The clones in this table, taken by TCRdb from immuneACCESS, are in-frame only. Not every clone is retained; where verified, under half of the shortfall comes from an unresolved V gene, and the cause of the rest is unknown. The sample table lists roughly 400,000 clones, over 75% of them with a count of one. The top ten clones comprise more than 6% of the sample.

The chain links TRBV2 with TRBJ2-3, with the D gene uncertain. This TCR derives from a man aged 35 to 55 with head and neck cancer. Sequencing used PBMCs. The DNA reads TGTGCCAGCGAACTCGATGTTAGCGATACGCAGTATTTT. Its translation is CASELDVSDTQYF.